This T cell receptor beta chain was found in a study of T cells in Graves' hyperthyroidism and ophthalmopathy. Regarding the study as a whole: Also found in blood were most expanded thyroid clonotypes above 0.001. The model's output predicted ophthalmopathy at a median of 6.5 months prior to onset.

RNA transcripts served as the template for amplifying TCR beta CDR3 regions. The TCR CDR3 was amplified in a first-round RT-PCR using the HTBI primer set. From the multiplex PCR reads, TCRdb called clonotypes with MiXCR, one entry per CDR3 protein. The sample shows about 480,000 distinct CDR3 sequences, over 13% of them seen only once. Across 18 months, stable Graves' hyperthyroidism was marked by no progression to ophthalmopathy. Every diagnosis used clinical symptoms, serum thyroxine and TRAb, thyroid ultrasound and orbital computed tomography. This clonotype was detected many times. Its antigen remains unknown. The CDR3 length is 13 residues. Germline values: CDR1 MDHEN, CDR2 SYDVKM. V lost 6 bases, J lost 1 base, and 3 bases stayed unmatched.

The rearrangement joins TRBV28 to TRBJ2-7; 7 nucleotides line up with TRBD1. The TCR was taken from a woman in her late teens or twenties with Graves' hyperthyroidism. Sequencing input: blood. CDR3 protein: CASRQGTSYEQYF. The CDR3 bases are TGTGCCAGCAGACAGGGGACATCCTACGAGCAGTACTTC.